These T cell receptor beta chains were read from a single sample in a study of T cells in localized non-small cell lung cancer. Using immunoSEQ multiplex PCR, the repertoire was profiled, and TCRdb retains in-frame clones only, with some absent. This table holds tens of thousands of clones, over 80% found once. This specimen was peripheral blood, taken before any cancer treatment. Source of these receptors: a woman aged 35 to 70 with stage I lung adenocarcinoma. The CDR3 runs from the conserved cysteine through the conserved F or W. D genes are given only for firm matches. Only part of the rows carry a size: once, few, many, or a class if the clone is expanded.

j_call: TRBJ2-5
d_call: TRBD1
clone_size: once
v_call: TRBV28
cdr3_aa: CASSLRDSPKTQYF
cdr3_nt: TGTGCCAGCAGTTTAAGGGACAGCCCAAAGACCCAGTACTTC

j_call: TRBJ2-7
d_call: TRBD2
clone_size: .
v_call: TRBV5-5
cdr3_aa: CASSRSPLAGVSYEQYF
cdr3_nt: TGTGCCAGCAGCCGATCTCCGCTAGCGGGAGTTTCCTACGAGCAGTACTTC

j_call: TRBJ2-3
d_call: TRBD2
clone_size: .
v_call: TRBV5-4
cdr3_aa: CASSSAGGPADTQYF
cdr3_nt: TGTGCCAGCAGCTCAGCGGGAGGGCCGGCAGATACGCAGTATTTT

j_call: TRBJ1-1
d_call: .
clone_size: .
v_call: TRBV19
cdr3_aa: CASSISAALNTEAFF
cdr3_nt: TGTGCCAGTAGTATTAGCGCAGCACTGAACACTGAAGCTTTCTTT

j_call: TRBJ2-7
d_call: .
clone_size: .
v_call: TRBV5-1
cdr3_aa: CASSLRTAYEQYF
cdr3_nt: TGCGCCAGCAGCCTACGGACAGCCTACGAGCAGTACTTC

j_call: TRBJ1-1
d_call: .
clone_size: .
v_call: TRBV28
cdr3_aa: CASSLYRGETGNTEAFF
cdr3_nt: TGTGCCAGCAGTTTATACCGGGGGGAGACAGGGAACACTGAAGCTTTCTTT

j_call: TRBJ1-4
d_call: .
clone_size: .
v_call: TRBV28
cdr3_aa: CASSSSSRKLFF
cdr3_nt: .

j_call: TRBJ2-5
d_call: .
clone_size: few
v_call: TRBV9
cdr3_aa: CASSGGFSSETQYF
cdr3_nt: TGTGCCAGCAGCGGAGGGTTCTCGTCGGAGACCCAGTACTTC

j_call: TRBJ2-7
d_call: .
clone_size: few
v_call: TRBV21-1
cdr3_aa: CASSKANSGRYEQYF
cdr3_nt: TGTGCCAGCAGCAAAGCAAATAGCGGGAGGTACGAGCAGTACTTC

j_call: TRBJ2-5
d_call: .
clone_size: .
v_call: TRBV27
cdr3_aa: CASSLTEREGVEETQYF
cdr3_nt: TGTGCCAGCAGTTTGACGGAGAGAGAGGGAGTTGAAGAGACCCAGTACTTC

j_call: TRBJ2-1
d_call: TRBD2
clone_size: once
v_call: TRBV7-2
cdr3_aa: CASSLGVAGVNEQFF
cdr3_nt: TGTGCCAGCAGCTTAGGGGTAGCGGGAGTAAATGAGCAGTTCTTC

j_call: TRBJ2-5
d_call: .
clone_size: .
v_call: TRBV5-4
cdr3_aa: CASSLEGPGWTQYF
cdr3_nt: TGTGCCAGCAGCTTGGAAGGTCCGGGGTGGACCCAGTACTTC

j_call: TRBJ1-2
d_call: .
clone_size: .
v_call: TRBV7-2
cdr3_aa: CASSPSGRGYTF
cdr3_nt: TGTGCCAGCAGCCCGTCAGGGAGGGGCTACACCTTC

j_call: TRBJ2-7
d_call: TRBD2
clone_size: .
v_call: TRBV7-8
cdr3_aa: CASSLLTSGSKPYEQYF
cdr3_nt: TGTGCCAGCAGCTTACTGACTAGCGGGAGCAAGCCCTACGAGCAGTACTTC

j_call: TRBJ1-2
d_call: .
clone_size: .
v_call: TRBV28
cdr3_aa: CASSRNRDGSSTF
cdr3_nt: TGTGCCAGCAGCCGCAACCGGGACGGGTCCTCCACCTTC

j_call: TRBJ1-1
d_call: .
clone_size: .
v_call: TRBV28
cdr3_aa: CASSFPGAGQNTEAFF
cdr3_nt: TGTGCCAGCAGTTTCCCTGGGGCTGGTCAGAACACTGAAGCTTTCTTT

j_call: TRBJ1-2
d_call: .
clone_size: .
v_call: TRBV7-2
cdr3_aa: CASSSPQGNKGYTF
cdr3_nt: TGTGCCAGCAGCTCCCCACAGGGAAACAAGGGCTACACCTTC

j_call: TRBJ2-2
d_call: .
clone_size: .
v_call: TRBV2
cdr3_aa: CASSELQGTGELFF
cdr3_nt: TGTGCCAGCAGTGAATTACAGGGAACCGGGGAGCTGTTTTTT

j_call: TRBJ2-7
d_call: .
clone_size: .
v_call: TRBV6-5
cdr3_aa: CASSPGQPSWDEQYF
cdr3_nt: TGTGCCAGCAGCCCGGGACAACCGTCTTGGGACGAGCAGTACTTC

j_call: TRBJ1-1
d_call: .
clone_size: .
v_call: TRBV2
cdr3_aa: CASTGPAPGTEAFF
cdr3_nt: TGTGCCAGCACTGGACCCGCGCCAGGTACTGAAGCTTTCTTT

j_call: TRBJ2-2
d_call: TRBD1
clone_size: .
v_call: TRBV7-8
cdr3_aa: CASSLAPRGPNTGELFF
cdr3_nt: TGTGCCAGCAGCTTAGCGCCCAGGGGGCCTAACACCGGGGAGCTGTTTTTT

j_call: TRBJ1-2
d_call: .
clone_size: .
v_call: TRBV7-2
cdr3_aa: CASSLAPQSNYGYTF
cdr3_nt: TGTGCCAGCAGCTTAGCCCCACAGAGCAACTATGGCTACACCTTC

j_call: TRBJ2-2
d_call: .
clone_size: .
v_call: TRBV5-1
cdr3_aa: CASRGDTGELFF
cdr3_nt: TGCGCCAGCAGGGGGGACACCGGGGAGCTGTTTTTT

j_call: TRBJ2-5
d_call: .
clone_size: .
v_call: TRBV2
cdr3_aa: CASSDLSRGDQETQYF
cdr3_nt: TGTGCCAGCAGTGATCTATCCAGGGGGGACCAAGAGACCCAGTACTTC

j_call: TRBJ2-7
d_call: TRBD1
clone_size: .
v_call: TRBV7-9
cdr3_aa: CASSPRTGVNEQYF
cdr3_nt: TGTGCCAGCAGTCCGAGGACAGGGGTAAACGAGCAGTACTTC

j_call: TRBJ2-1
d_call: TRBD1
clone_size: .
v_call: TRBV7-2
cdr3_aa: CASSPGGSYNEQFF
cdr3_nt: TGTGCCAGCAGCCCAGGGGGCTCCTACAATGAGCAGTTCTTC

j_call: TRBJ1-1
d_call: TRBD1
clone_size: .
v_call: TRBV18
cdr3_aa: CASSSPGQGAAEAFF
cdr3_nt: TGTGCCAGCTCAAGTCCGGGACAGGGGGCCGCTGAAGCTTTCTTT

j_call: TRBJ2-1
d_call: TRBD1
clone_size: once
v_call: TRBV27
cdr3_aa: CASSFDPGTGIGGGEQFF
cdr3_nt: TGTGCCAGCAGTTTCGACCCCGGGACAGGGATCGGTGGGGGTGAGCAGTTCTTC

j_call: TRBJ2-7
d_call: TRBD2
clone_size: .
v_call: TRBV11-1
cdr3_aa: CASSTLAGGPYEQYF
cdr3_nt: TGTGCCAGCAGCACATTAGCGGGAGGGCCCTACGAGCAGTACTTC